This T cell receptor (beta chain) was found in a study of T cells of healthy individuals (dated by TCRdb to between 2017 and 2018). As encoded in the germline V gene (reference sequence), CDR1 is DFQATT while CDR2 is SNEGSKA. V loses 1 base of germline sequence and J loses 4 bases, and the interval between the two ends is 11 bases. There are 14 amino acids in the CDR3, from cysteine to phenylalanine inclusive. The only DNA kept is the CDR3, 42 bases in frame from the first base. This clonotype appeared many times. What this receptor recognizes is not known. The record has no base qualities; no much larger clone is one base away. The library was produced with 5' RACE. Data came from an Illumina MiSeq. TCRdb applied fastp at Q25 and MiXCR to the public reads, then kept only in-frame beta chains. A single entry per CDR3 protein holds the most common genes and DNA from its merged rows. Within this sample are 75,000 to 95,000 distinct CDR3 sequences, with roughly 5% of them counted one time only. Around 8% of the sample is held by the ten biggest clonotypes.

This clonotype was obtained from a female donor in good health. The sequence links TRBV20-1 to TRBJ1-5; TRBD1 could be the D gene, as 6 bases match. Here the CDR3 is given as CSARAGTQNQPQHF. In nucleotide form, the sequence is TGCAGTGCTAGAGCGGGGACACAGAATCAGCCCCAGCATTTT.